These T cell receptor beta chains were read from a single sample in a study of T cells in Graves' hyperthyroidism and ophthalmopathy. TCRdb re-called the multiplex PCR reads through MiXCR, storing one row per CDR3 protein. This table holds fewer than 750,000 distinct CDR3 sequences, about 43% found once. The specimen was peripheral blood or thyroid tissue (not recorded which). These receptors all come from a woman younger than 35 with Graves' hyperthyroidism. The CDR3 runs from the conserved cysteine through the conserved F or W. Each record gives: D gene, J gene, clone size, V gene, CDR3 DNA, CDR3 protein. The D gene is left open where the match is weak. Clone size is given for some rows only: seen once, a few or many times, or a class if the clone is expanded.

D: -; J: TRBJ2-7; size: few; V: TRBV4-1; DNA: TGCGCCAGCAGCCAAGATTTCGAGAGCGGGTTAAGCTCCTACGAGCAGTACTTC; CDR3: CASSQDFESGLSSYEQYF
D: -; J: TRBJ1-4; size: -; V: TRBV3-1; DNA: TGTGCCAGCAGCGTCGCCTTTAATGAAAAACTGTTTTTT; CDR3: CASSVAFNEKLFF
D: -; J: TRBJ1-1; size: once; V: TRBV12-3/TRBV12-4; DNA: TGTGCCAGCAGGTTAGGACCTATGAACACTGAAGCTTTCTTT; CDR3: CASRLGPMNTEAFF
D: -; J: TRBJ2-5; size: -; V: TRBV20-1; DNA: TGCAGTGCGTCGTGGGGGCCGGGAGGCTACCAAGAGACCCAGTACTTC; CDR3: CSASWGPGGYQETQYF
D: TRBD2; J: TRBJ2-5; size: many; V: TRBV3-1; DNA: TGTGCCAGCAGCCCCTTGGGACTAGCGGGAGGAGAGACCCAGTACTTC; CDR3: CASSPLGLAGGETQYF
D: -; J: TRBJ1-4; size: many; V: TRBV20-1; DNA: TGCAGTGCTAGCGCCGGACAGAATAATGAAAAACTGTTTTTT; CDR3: CSASAGQNNEKLFF
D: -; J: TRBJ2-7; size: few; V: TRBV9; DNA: TGTGCCAGCAGCGCCCGACAGGTACAGTCCTACGAGCAGTACTTC; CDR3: CASSARQVQSYEQYF
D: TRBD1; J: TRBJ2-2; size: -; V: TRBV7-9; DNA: TGTGCCAGCAGCTTCAGGGGGAGCTCCTACAATGAGCTGTTTTTT; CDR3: CASSFRGSSYNELFF
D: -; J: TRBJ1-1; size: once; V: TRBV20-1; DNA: TGCAGTGCTGGGATCGGGACCGAAGCTTTCTTT; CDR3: CSAGIGTEAFF
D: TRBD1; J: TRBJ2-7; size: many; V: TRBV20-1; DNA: TGCAGTGCTAGCCGAGGGGGCAGGAGCTACGAGCAGTACTTC; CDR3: CSASRGGRSYEQYF
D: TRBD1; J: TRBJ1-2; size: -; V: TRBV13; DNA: TGTGCCAGCAGCTTACAGGGGGGTAACTATGGCTACACCTTC; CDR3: CASSLQGGNYGYTF
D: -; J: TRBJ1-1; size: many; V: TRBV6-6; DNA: TGTGCCAGCAGTTACGTACCGAACACTGAAGCTTTCTTT; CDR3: CASSYVPNTEAFF
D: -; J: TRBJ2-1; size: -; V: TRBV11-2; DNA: TGTGCCAGCAGCGCCCCGAGAGAGGGAAATGAGCAGTTCTTC; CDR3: CASSAPREGNEQFF
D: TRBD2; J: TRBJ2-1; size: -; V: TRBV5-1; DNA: TGCGCCAGCAGCCGAGGGACTAGCGGGGGGAATGAGCAGTTCTTC; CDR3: CASSRGTSGGNEQFF
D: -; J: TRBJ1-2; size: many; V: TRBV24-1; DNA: TGTGCCACCAGCGCCCGCGGGGTCTATGGCTACACCTTC; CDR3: CATSARGVYGYTF
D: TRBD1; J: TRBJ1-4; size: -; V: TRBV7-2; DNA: TGTGCCAGCAGCGAATGGGACAGGGACTCTGGAAAACTGTTTTTT; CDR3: CASSEWDRDSGKLFF